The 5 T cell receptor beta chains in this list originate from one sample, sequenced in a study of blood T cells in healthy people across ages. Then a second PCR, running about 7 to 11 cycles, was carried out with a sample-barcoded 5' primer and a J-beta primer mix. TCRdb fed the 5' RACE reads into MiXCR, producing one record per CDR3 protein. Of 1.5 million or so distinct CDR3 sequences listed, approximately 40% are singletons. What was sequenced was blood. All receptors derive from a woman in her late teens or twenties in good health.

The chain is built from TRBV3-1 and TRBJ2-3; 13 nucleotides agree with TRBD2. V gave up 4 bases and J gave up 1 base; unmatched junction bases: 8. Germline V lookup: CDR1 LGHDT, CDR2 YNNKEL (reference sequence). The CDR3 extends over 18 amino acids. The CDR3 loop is CASSPWTSGGFGTDTQYF. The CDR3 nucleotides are TGTGCCAGCAGCCCTTGGACTAGCGGGGGATTTGGCACAGATACGCAGTATTTT.

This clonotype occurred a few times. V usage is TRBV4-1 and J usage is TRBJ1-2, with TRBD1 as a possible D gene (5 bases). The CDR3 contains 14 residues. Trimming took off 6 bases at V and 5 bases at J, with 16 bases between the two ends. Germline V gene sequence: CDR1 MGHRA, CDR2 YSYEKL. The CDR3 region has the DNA TGCGCCAGCAGACCCCTTGGGACCCTATATGGCTACACCTTC. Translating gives CASRPLGTLYGYTF.

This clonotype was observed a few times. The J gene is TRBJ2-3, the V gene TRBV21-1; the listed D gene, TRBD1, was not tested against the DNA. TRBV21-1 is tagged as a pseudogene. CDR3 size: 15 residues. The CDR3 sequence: CASSKGREYTDTQYF. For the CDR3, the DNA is TGTGCCAGCAGCAAAGGCAGGGAGTACACAGATACGCAGTATTTT.

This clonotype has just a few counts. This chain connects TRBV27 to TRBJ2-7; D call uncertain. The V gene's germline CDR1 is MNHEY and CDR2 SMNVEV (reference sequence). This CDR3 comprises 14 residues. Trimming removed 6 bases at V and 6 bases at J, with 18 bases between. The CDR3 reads CASSPSISPREQYF. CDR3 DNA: TGTGCCAGCAGCCCGAGTATCTCTCCCCGCGAGCAGTACTTC.

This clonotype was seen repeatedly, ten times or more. In DNA form, the CDR3 reads TGTGCCAGCAGCCAAGACGTTGTGGGACTGCTGCAAGAGACCCAGTACTTC. Its protein is CASSQDVVGLLQETQYF. This chain uses TRBV3-1 with TRBJ2-5, with D maybe TRBD2 (6 bases). This CDR3 comprises 17 residues. Germline V gene sequence: CDR1 LGHDT, CDR2 YNNKEL (reference sequence). With 0 bases removed from V and 2 bases from J, the gap between germline ends came to 16 bases.